The 27 T cell receptor beta chains listed next were all sequenced from one sample in a study of CXCR3-negative and CXCR3-positive naive CD8 T cells. 5' RACE with UMI labels generated the TRB cDNA libraries. TCRdb re-called the 5' RACE reads and catalogs CDR3 proteins one per entry, DNA excluded. The sample totals about 130,000 distinct CDR3 sequences. Sequencing used naive CXCR3- CD8+ T cells from blood. The subset here: CD45RO-CCR7+CD27+CD95- naive CD8+ T cells lacking CXCR3 (TNR3-). The receptors originated from a human donor in good health. Some clones in this sample may be carry-over from other donors' samples.

The chain links TRBV29-1 to TRBJ2-1. The CDR3 contains 11 residues. Germline V CDR1 and CDR2: SQVTM, ANQGSEA. CDR3 sequence: CSVDTYNEQFF.

The chain is built from TRBV28 and TRBJ1-6. The CDR3 runs 16 residues. Per the germline V gene, CDR1 is MDHEN and CDR2 is SYDVKM. The CDR3 reads CASSFSFREWRSPLHF. Full variable domain (remainder filled in from reference TRBV28 and TRBJ1-6): DVKVTQSSRYLVKRTGEKVFLECVQDMDHENMFWYRQDPGLGLRLIYFSYDVKMKEKGDIPEGYSVSREKKERFSLILESASTNQTSMYLCASSFSFREWRSPLHFGNGTRLTVT.

The chain joins TRBV7-3 to TRBJ2-3; TCRdb's D call, TRBD2, is unchecked because there is no DNA. CDR1 and CDR2 from the germline V gene are SGHTA and FQGTGA. There are 15 residues in the CDR3. The CDR3 sequence: CASSLIGQGTDTQYF.

The rearrangement links TRBV9 to TRBJ2-1. The CDR3 sequence is 11 residues long. CDR1 and CDR2 (germline): SGDLS, YYNGEE. The CDR3: CASSVDNEQFF.

The chain carries TRBV19 and TRBJ1-5; TCRdb selects TRBD1, and the lack of DNA leaves this call unchecked. Per the germline V gene, CDR1 is LNHDA and CDR2 is SQIVND (reference sequence). This CDR3 comprises 16 residues. The CDR3 is CASSNGDRNSNQPQHF.

V is TRBV28 and J is TRBJ2-7; the TCRdb D gene call, TRBD2, has no DNA to confirm it. The CDR3 runs to 18 residues. The V gene's germline CDR1 is MDHEN and CDR2 SYDVKM. CDR3 loop: CASSPPLLVSGGYHEQYF.

The CDR3 sequence: CASSPPAIFEQYF. This chain joins TRBV3-1 and TRBJ2-7; TCRdb's assignment of TRBD1 cannot be checked, as there is no DNA. CDR3 size: 13 residues. The V gene's germline CDR1 is LGHDT and CDR2 YNNKEL (reference sequence).

This chain links TRBV27 with TRBJ2-3. The CDR3 length is 13 residues. Germline V gene sequence: CDR1 MNHEY, CDR2 SMNVEV (reference sequence). The CDR3 protein is CASSFSRTDTQYF.

V usage is TRBV7-9 and J usage is TRBJ2-1; TCRdb's D gene call, TRBD2, goes unchecked for lack of DNA. The CDR3 covers 16 residues. Germline CDR1 reads SEHNR; CDR2 reads FQNEAQ (reference sequence). The CDR3 protein is CASSLGVGRDFDEQFF.

V gene TRBV21-1 combines with J gene TRBJ2-3; no DNA is available, so the TRBD2 call from TCRdb remains unchecked. TRBV21-1 constitutes a pseudogene. The CDR3 contains 17 residues. Here the CDR3 reads CASSKGARKRGTDTQYF.

CDR3 sequence: CASSHPISGSYEQYF. This chain connects TRBV23-1 to TRBJ2-7; with no DNA, the TCRdb D assignment of TRBD2 cannot be verified. TRBV23-1 is sorted into the ORF group, with uncertain function. This CDR3 spans 15 amino acids.

The chain carries TRBV19 and TRBJ2-2; no DNA is available, so the TRBD2 call from TCRdb remains unchecked. The CDR3 contains 13 residues. Germline CDR1 LNHDA, CDR2 SQIVND (reference sequence). The CDR3 spells CASSLIVGGELFF. Together with reference TRBV19 and TRBJ2-2, the CDR3 gives the full variable domain: DGGITQSPKYLFRKEGQNVTLSCEQNLNHDAMYWYRQDPGQGLRLIYYSQIVNDFQKGDIAEGYSVSREKKESFPLTVTSAQKNPTAFYLCASSLIVGGELFFGEGSRLTVL.

J is TRBJ2-7 and V is TRBV20-1. Looked up from germline, CDR1 is DFQATT and CDR2 is SNEGSKA (reference sequence). The CDR3 sequence is 13 residues long. CDR3: CSARGRASYEQYF.

V usage is TRBV2 and J usage is TRBJ2-5. CDR1 and CDR2 from the germline V gene are SNHLY and FYNNEI. The CDR3 sequence is 11 residues long. CDR3 amino acids: CASSVWETQYF.

The rearrangement uses TRBV6-6 and TRBJ2-7; TCRdb's D call of TRBD1 is untestable without DNA. The CDR3 totals 13 residues. CDR1 is MNHNY and CDR2 is SVGAGI in the germline V gene (reference sequence). CDR3 residues: CASRDRESYEQYF.

The chain carries TRBV7-8 and TRBJ1-3; TCRdb designates TRBD1, a call that cannot be tested without DNA. This CDR3 comprises 18 residues. The germline V gene encodes CDR1 SGHVS and CDR2 FQNEAQ. CDR3 protein: CASSYAPGTGSSGNTIYF.

The V and J genes are TRBV29-1 and TRBJ2-1; there is no DNA to check the TCRdb D call of TRBD2. The CDR3 extends over 11 amino acids. The germline CDR1 and CDR2 sequences are SQVTM and ANQGSEA. The chain's CDR3 is CSGALANEQFF.

The chain recombines TRBV20-1 with TRBJ1-1. This CDR3 is 12 amino acids long. In germline, CDR1 is DFQATT, CDR2 SNEGSKA (reference sequence). The CDR3 reads CSAQWMNTEAFF.

The gene calls are TRBV19 and TRBJ2-1; TCRdb's D call, TRBD1, is unchecked because there is no DNA. Germline CDR1 and CDR2: LNHDA and SQIVND (reference sequence). The length of the CDR3 is 15 residues. CDR3 region: CASSIGERGYNEQFF. Full variable domain (missing parts from reference TRBV19 and TRBJ2-1): DGGITQSPKYLFRKEGQNVTLSCEQNLNHDAMYWYRQDPGQGLRLIYYSQIVNDFQKGDIAEGYSVSREKKESFPLTVTSAQKNPTAFYLCASSIGERGYNEQFFGPGTRLTVL.

The J gene is TRBJ2-7, the V gene TRBV7-9; the TCRdb D gene call, TRBD1, has no DNA to confirm it. CDR3 length equals 16 residues. Germline assignment: CDR1 SEHNR and CDR2 FQNEAQ (reference sequence). CDR3 sequence: CASSPQGGMEAYEQYF.

The chain links TRBV11-3 to TRBJ2-2; lacking DNA, the TRBD1 call made by TCRdb goes unchecked. CDR3 length: 15 amino acids. Looked up from germline, CDR1 is SGHNT and CDR2 is YENEEA. The CDR3 reads CASRAGTGDTGELFF.

The gene calls are TRBV29-1 and TRBJ2-1; TCRdb calls TRBD1, which cannot be checked without DNA. The CDR3 extends over 14 amino acids. The germline CDR1 and CDR2 sequences are SQVTM and ANQGSEA. The CDR3 sequence: CSVETGNSYNEQFF.

The CDR3 protein is CSVEVYEGAYGYTF. V and J are TRBV29-1 and TRBJ1-2; absent DNA, TCRdb's TRBD1 call cannot be checked. The CDR3 covers 14 residues. CDR1 and CDR2 from the germline V gene are SQVTM and ANQGSEA.

This sequence joins TRBV3-1 and TRBJ2-3; TCRdb calls TRBD2, which cannot be checked without DNA. CDR1 and CDR2 from the germline V gene are LGHDT and YNNKEL (reference sequence). This CDR3 comprises 21 residues. CDR3 in amino acids: CASSPVWTSGGGSGSTDTQYF.

V and J are TRBV2 and TRBJ2-7; TCRdb's D call, TRBD2, is unchecked because there is no DNA. Germline lookup yields CDR1 SNHLY and CDR2 FYNNEI. The CDR3 consists of 15 residues. CDR3 sequence reads: CASSEVEDSSYEQYF.

The genes are TRBV9 and TRBJ2-3; the D call from TCRdb, TRBD1, cannot be confirmed without DNA. The CDR3 consists of 15 residues. CDR1 is SGDLS and CDR2 is YYNGEE in the germline V gene. CDR3 amino acids: CASSRGVTSTDTQYF.

The chain carries TRBV7-9 and TRBJ2-3; TCRdb's D call of TRBD2 is untestable without DNA. The V gene's germline CDR1 is SEHNR and CDR2 FQNEAQ (reference sequence). The CDR3 sequence is 16 residues long. The CDR3 spells CASSLAAGSSTDTQYF.